The 21 T cell receptor beta chains below were found in one sample sequenced in a study of blood T cell repertoires in COVID-19. Only in-frame clones appear in the TCRdb table, and some are missing; sequencing was by immunoSEQ multiplex PCR. Of 84,000 or so clones listed, roughly 90% are singletons. Sequencing used peripheral blood. The source is a man aged 65 to 85 with acute or convalescent COVID-19.

The rearrangement joins TRBV5-1 to TRBJ2-7; 7 bases align to TRBD1. CDR1 is SGHRS, CDR2 YFSETQ, per germline. V lost 2 bases and J lost 6; bases outside the gene matches: 20. The CDR3 is 18 amino acids. CDR3 protein: CASSFQSRDSTPLAEQYF. As DNA, the CDR3 is TGCGCCAGCAGCTTTCAGTCCCGGGACAGTACCCCTTTGGCCGAGCAGTACTTC.

The V gene is TRBV7-2, the J gene TRBJ2-1, with TRBD2 matching 12 bases. Losses at the gene ends were 3 bases for V and 7 bases for J; bases not matched to a gene: 10. The CDR3 is made up of 17 amino acids. Germline V lookup: CDR1 SGHTA, CDR2 FQGNSA. CDR3 sequence reads: CASSFNWGLAGGNEQFF. CDR3 coding DNA: TGTGCCAGCAGCTTCAATTGGGGCCTAGCGGGGGGGAATGAGCAGTTCTTC.

This clone has a single count. This chain links TRBV28 with TRBJ1-5; D gene uncertain. Trimming left V 6 bases short and J 3 bases short, with 9 bases between. This CDR3 spans 13 amino acids. Germline CDR1 is MDHEN and CDR2 is SYDVKM. In nucleotides, the CDR3 is TGTGCCAGCAGCGCCGACAACAATCAGCCCCAGCATTTT. It encodes CASSADNNQPQHF.

V is TRBV6-2 or TRBV6-3 and J is TRBJ2-7, with D possibly TRBD2 on 6 matching bases. The V end lost 0 bases, the J end lost 4 bases, and 13 bases lay between the germline ends. This CDR3 contains 15 residues. CDR1 MNHEY and CDR2 SVGEGT come from the germline V gene. This CDR3 is CASSYSASDGYEQYF. CDR3 nucleotides: TGTGCCAGCAGTTACTCGGCTAGCGACGGTTACGAGCAGTACTTC.

This clone was detected only a few times. This chain's CDR3 is CASSQVAGDTPLHF. CDR3 nucleotide sequence: TGCGCCAGCAGCCAAGTCGCGGGAGATACACCCCTCCACTTT. V usage is TRBV4-3 and J usage is TRBJ1-6; D is unclear. The CDR3 is 14 residues long. CDR1 and CDR2 from the germline V gene are LGHNA and YSLEER. Deletions cut 1 base from V and 11 bases from J, with 12 bases between.

The CDR3, as DNA: TGCGCCAGCAGCTTTGCCCTTACGGGACAGCAAATCGGCGAGCAGTACTTC. Translation: CASSFALTGQQIGEQYF. This chain joins TRBV5-1 and TRBJ2-7, with 7 bases identical to TRBD1. Unmatched junction bases numbered 17, after V lost 2 bases and J lost 6 bases. The CDR3 contains 17 residues. CDR1 is SGHRS and CDR2 is YFSETQ in the germline V gene.

The rearrangement uses TRBV10-2 and TRBJ2-2, with D possibly TRBD1 on 5 matching bases. Germline loops: CDR1 WSHSY, CDR2 SAAADI. Trimming pared 0 bases from V and 4 bases from J, leaving 9 bases between. The CDR3 totals 15 residues. DNA of the CDR3: TGCGCCAGCAGTGAGTCGTATAGGGGCACCGGGGAGCTGTTTTTT. Encoded protein: CASSESYRGTGELFF.

The chain combines TRBV5-4 with TRBJ2-2; 7 positions match TRBD1. Germline-derived CDR1 and CDR2 are SGHNT and YYREEE (reference sequence). V gave up 3 bases and J gave up 0 bases; unmatched junction bases: 5. The CDR3 is made up of 16 amino acids. DNA for the CDR3: TGTGCCAGCAGCTCTTCCGGGACAGCGAACACCGGGGAGCTGTTTTTT. This encodes CASSSSGTANTGELFF.

V gene TRBV2 combines with J gene TRBJ1-5; D unresolved. CDR1 and CDR2 (germline): SNHLY, FYNNEI. With 6 bases removed from V and 6 bases from J, the gap between germline ends came to 12 bases. The CDR3 loop spans 13 amino acids. CDR3 amino acids: CASRVTGSQPQHF. The CDR3 DNA follows: TGTGCCAGCAGGGTCACGGGGTCTCAGCCCCAGCATTTT.

The chain combines TRBV5-4 with TRBJ2-7, with 11 bases fitting TRBD2. The V gene's germline CDR1 is SGHNT and CDR2 YYREEE (reference sequence). CDR3 length equals 16 residues. The trim removed 0 bases at V and 6 bases at J, leaving 8 bases unmatched. CDR3 protein: CASSLADSGRAAEQYF. CDR3 coding DNA: TGTGCCAGCAGCTTGGCCGATAGCGGGAGGGCCGCCGAGCAGTACTTC.

The V gene is TRBV5-1, the J gene TRBJ1-4, with 9 bases that match TRBD1. After removal of 3 bases from V and 7 bases from J, the junction contained 16 bases not matched to a gene. Germline V gives CDR1 SGHRS, CDR2 YFSETQ. The CDR3 length is 18 residues. The CDR3 DNA follows: TGCGCCAGCAGCTCCATCGCGGGACAGGGCGGGGGTGGTGAAAAACTGTTTTTT. Its protein is CASSSIAGQGGGGEKLFF.

V and J are TRBV18 and TRBJ2-1, with 9 bases fitting TRBD1. V was pared by 3 bases and J by 7 bases, with 7 bases of the junction left unmatched. CDR1 is KGHSH and CDR2 is LQKENI in the germline V gene. CDR3 length equals 15 residues. This CDR3 is CASSPQQGASNEQFF. The CDR3 DNA reads TGTGCCAGCTCACCGCAACAGGGGGCCTCTAATGAGCAGTTCTTC.

The chain joins TRBV19 to TRBJ1-2; D is uncertain. This CDR3 is 16 amino acids long. V gave up 0 bases and J gave up 5 bases, with 16 bases separating them. Germline loops: CDR1 LNHDA, CDR2 SQIVND (reference sequence). CDR3 DNA: TGTGCCAGTAGTATAGATTCGTCAGGAGGGTCGTATGGCTACACCTTC. It yields the protein CASSIDSSGGSYGYTF. Full variable domain (missing parts from reference TRBV19 and TRBJ1-2): DGGITQSPKYLFRKEGQNVTLSCEQNLNHDAMYWYRQDPGQGLRLIYYSQIVNDFQKGDIAEGYSVSREKKESFPLTVTSAQKNPTAFYLCASSIDSSGGSYGYTFGSGTRLTVV.

The CDR3 protein is CASIPDRGSHEQYF. The CDR3 region has the DNA TGTGCCAGCATTCCGGACAGGGGTTCCCACGAGCAGTACTTC. This sequence joins TRBV2 and TRBJ2-7; the match to TRBD1 covers 9 bases. Looked up from germline, CDR1 is SNHLY and CDR2 is FYNNEI. V gave up 7 bases and J gave up 5 bases; unmatched junction bases: 9. This CDR3 has 14 amino acids. Drawing the rest from reference TRBV2 and TRBJ2-7, the complete variable domain is EPEVTQTPSHQVTQMGQEVILRCVPISNHLYFYWYRQILGQKVEFLVSFYNNEISEKSEIFDDQFSVERPDGSNFTLKIRSTKLEDSAMYFCASIPDRGSHEQYFGPGTRLTVT.

The chain has TRBV6-5 and TRBJ2-7, with 7 bases identical to TRBD2. The germline gives CDR1 MNHEY, CDR2 SVGAGI. This CDR3 is 15 amino acids long. Germline trimming cut 7 bases from V and 4 bases from J; bases unmatched to any gene: 13. The CDR3: CASTPGEGDRYEQYF. CDR3 coding DNA: TGTGCCAGCACCCCCGGGGAGGGAGATAGGTACGAGCAGTACTTC.

This chain connects TRBV24-1 to TRBJ2-1, with TRBD1 identical over 10 bases. The CDR3 runs 15 residues. The germline gives CDR1 KGHDR, CDR2 SFDVKD. V was clipped by 4 bases and J by 4 bases; unmatched bases: 3. The CDR3 spells CATSEGTGEYNEQFF. Written as DNA, the CDR3 is TGTGCCACCAGTGAGGGGACAGGGGAATACAATGAGCAGTTCTTC.

The chain recombines TRBV27 with TRBJ1-4; 9 nucleotides line up with TRBD1. Germline values: CDR1 MNHEY, CDR2 SMNVEV (reference sequence). With 3 bases clipped from V and 11 bases from J, the junction kept 7 bases outside the gene matches. The CDR3 is 14 amino acids. The CDR3 nucleotides read TGTGCCAGCAGTTTTTCGGGACAGGGTAGGAAACTGTTTTTT. As protein: CASSFSGQGRKLFF.

The J gene is TRBJ2-6, the V gene TRBV11-3; D call uncertain. V lost 4 bases and J 1 base, leaving 8 bases between the germline ends. The germline gives CDR1 SGHNT, CDR2 YENEEA. This CDR3 is built from 15 residues. The CDR3 DNA follows: TGTGCCAGCAGCTCCGCGAGTTCTGGGGCCAACGTCCTGACTTTC. This gives the protein CASSSASSGANVLTF.

The chain joins TRBV12-3 or TRBV12-4 to TRBJ2-5; D call uncertain. The ends were cut back, 3 bases at V and 5 bases at J, with 10 bases in the middle. CDR3 size: 13 residues. This CDR3 is CASSFISIETQYF. The CDR3 DNA reads TGTGCCAGCAGTTTCATTAGTATCGAGACCCAGTACTTC.

J is TRBJ1-6 and V is TRBV6-2 or TRBV6-3; 8 bases line up with TRBD1. Germline-derived CDR1 and CDR2 are MNHEY and SVGEGT. Trimming took 6 bases from V and 6 from J; bases not matched to a gene: 13. This CDR3 is built from 17 residues. The CDR3 nucleotides read TGTGCCAGCAGCCGAGGCCTTCGGACAGGGTTTAATTCACCCCTCCACTTT. Residues: CASSRGLRTGFNSPLHF.

The chain is built from TRBV12-3 or TRBV12-4 and TRBJ1-1; 7 nucleotides agree with TRBD1. The CDR3 is 13 residues long. J lost 1 base, V lost 6 bases, and 2 bases had no gene match. The chain's CDR3 is CASSGQANTEAFF. The DNA of the CDR3 is TGTGCCAGCAGCGGACAGGCGAACACTGAAGCTTTCTTT.